This TCR beta chain stems from a study of T cells in Graves' hyperthyroidism and ophthalmopathy. Across the whole study: Upon initial diagnosis and before any treatment, peripheral blood was collected.

It was RNA transcripts that yielded the amplified TCR beta CDR3 regions. HTBI primers were the set used in a first-round RT-PCR of the TCR CDR3. TCRdb analysed the multiplex PCR reads with MiXCR anew, one entry per CDR3 protein. The sample lists 96,000 or so distinct CDR3 sequences; about 51% were seen once. Criteria for exclusion of patients were uncontrolled infection, other autoimmune disease, pregnancy or lactation. The sample holds one count of this clonotype. From germline, CDR1 is SQVTM and CDR2 ANQGSEA. V gave up 4 bases and J gave up 1 base, with 19 bases separating them. This CDR3 region has 16 residues.

The source of this sequence is a woman aged 35 to 49 with Graves' hyperthyroidism. The V and J genes are TRBV29-1 and TRBJ2-5; weak D call: TRBD1 (8 bases). Sequenced material: blood. CDR3 region: CSVVAWTGRAQETQYF. The CDR3, as DNA: TGCAGCGTTGTGGCCTGGACAGGGAGGGCCCAAGAGACCCAGTACTTC. The entire variable domain, with the rest obtained from reference TRBV29-1 and TRBJ2-5, is as follows: SAVISQKPSRDICQRGTSLTIQCQVDSQVTMMFWYRQQPGQSLTLIATANQGSEATYESGFVIDKFPISRPNLTFSTLTVSNMSPEDSSIYLCSVVAWTGRAQETQYFGPGTRLLVL.